This T cell receptor beta chain was sequenced in a study of T-cell memory formation after mild COVID-19. Study-wide results and caveats: Unconfirmed was the SARS-CoV-2 specificity of second-wave clones that peaked on day 37. Contracting clones localized mainly to CM and EM when CD4+ and mainly to EMRA when CD8+. Certain responding clones were present in pre-infection memory, suggesting participation of cross-reactive memory. There was a balanced CD4/CD8 profile in clones contracting day 15 to 85, and later expanders leaned CD4+.

As regards this clonotype: Its antigen is unknown.

CDR1 is SGHRS and CDR2 is YFSETQ in the germline V gene. Trimming pared 0 bases from V and 5 bases from J, leaving 3 bases between. The CDR3 spans 13 residues. TCRdb redid the calling of the 5' RACE reads with MiXCR, one entry per CDR3 protein. The sample records approximately 270,000 distinct CDR3 sequences, about 17% being singletons. The material sequenced was PBMCs or a T cell subset sorted from them (not recorded which). This TCR was recovered from a man younger than 35 who had mild COVID-19 (a few samples of this study predate the infection). Cell type and time point are not known. The rearrangement links TRBV5-1 to TRBJ1-6; D remains unclear. This CDR3 is CASSLENNSPLHF. For the CDR3, the DNA is TGCGCCAGCAGCTTGGAGAATAATTCACCCCTCCACTTT.